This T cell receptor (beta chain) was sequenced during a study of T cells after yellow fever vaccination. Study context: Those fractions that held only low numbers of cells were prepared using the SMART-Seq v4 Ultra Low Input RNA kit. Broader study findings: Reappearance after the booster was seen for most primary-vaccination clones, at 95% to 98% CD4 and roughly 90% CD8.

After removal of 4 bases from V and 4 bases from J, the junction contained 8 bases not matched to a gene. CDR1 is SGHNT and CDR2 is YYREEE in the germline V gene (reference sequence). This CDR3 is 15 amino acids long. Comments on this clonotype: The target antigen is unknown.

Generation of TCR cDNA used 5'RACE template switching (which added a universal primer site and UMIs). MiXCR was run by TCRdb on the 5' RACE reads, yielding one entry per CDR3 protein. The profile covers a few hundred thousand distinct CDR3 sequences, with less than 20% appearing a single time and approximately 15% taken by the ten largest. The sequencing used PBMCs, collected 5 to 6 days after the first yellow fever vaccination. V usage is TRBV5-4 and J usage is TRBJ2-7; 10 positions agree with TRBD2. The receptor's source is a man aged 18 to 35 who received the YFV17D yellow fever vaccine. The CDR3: CASSQAGGPAYEQYF. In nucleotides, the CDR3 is TGTGCCAGCAGCCAAGCGGGGGGGCCAGCTTACGAGCAGTACTTC. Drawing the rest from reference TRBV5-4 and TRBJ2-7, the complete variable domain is ETGVTQSPTHLIKTRGQQVTLRCSSQSGHNTVSWYQQALGQGPQFIFQYYREEENGRGNFPPRFSGLQFPNYSSELNVNALELDDSALYLCASSQAGGPAYEQYFGPGTRLTVT.